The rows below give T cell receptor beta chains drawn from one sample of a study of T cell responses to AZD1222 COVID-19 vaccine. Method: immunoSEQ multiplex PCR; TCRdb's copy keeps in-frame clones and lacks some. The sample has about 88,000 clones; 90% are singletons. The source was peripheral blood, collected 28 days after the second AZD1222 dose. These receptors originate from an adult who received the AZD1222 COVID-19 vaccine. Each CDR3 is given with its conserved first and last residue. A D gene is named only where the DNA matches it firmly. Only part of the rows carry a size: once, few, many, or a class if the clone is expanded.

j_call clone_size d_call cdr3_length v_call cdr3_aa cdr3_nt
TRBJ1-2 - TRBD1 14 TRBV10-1 CASSEGTGNYGYTF TGCGCCAGCAGTGAGGGGACAGGTAACTATGGCTACACCTTC
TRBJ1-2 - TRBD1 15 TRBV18 CASSPVTGGNYGYTF TGTGCCAGCTCACCAGTGACAGGGGGTAACTATGGCTACACCTTC
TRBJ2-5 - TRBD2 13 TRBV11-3 CASSLVGGETQYF TGTGCCAGCAGCTTAGTGGGGGGGGAGACCCAGTACTTC
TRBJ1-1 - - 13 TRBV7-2 CASSPVPNTEAFF TGTGCCAGCAGCCCGGTTCCGAACACTGAAGCTTTCTTT
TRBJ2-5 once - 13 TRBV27 CASSLLGKETQYF TGTGCCAGCAGTTTACTAGGCAAAGAGACCCAGTACTTC
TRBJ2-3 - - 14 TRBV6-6 CASRLPGQADTQYF TGTGCCAGCAGGCTCCCGGGGCAGGCAGATACGCAGTATTTT
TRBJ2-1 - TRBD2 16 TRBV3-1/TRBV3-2 CASSQATGGINNEQFF TGTGCCAGCAGCCAAGCGACGGGGGGGATTAACAATGAGCAGTTCTTC
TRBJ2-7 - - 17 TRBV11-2 CASSLYGGTGSSYEQYF TGTGCCAGCAGCTTATATGGTGGGACTGGAAGCTCCTACGAGCAGTACTTC
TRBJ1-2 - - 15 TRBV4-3 CASSPGYLANYGYTF TGCGCCAGCAGCCCAGGGTACTTAGCTAACTATGGCTACACCTTC
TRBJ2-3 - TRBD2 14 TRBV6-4 CASSDAGGQDTQYF TGTGCCAGCAGTGACGCGGGGGGGCAGGATACGCAGTATTTT
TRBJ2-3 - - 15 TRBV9 CASSVATGISDTQYF TGTGCCAGCAGCGTGGCCACAGGGATATCAGATACGCAGTATTTT
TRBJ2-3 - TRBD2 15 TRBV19 CASSLSSGETDTQYF TGTGCCAGTAGTCTTTCTAGCGGGGAGACAGATACGCAGTATTTT
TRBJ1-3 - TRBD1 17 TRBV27 CASSLLVPTGSENTIYF TGTGCCAGCAGTTTATTGGTGCCGACAGGGTCAGAAAACACCATATATTTT
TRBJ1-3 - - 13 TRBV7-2 CASSAGMGNTIYF TGTGCCAGCAGCGCAGGGATGGGAAACACCATATATTTT
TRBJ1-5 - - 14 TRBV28 CASSAGQTYQPQHF TGTGCCAGCAGCGCTGGACAGACTTATCAGCCCCAGCATTTT
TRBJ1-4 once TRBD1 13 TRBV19 CASGTGGNEKLFF TGTGCCAGTGGGACAGGGGGTAATGAAAAACTGTTTTTT
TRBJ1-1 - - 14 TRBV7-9 CASSFGQLKTEAFF TGTGCCAGCAGCTTCGGACAGCTGAAGACTGAAGCTTTCTTT
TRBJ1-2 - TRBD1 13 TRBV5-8 CASSLDRAHGYTF TGTGCCAGCAGCCTCGACAGGGCCCATGGCTACACCTTC
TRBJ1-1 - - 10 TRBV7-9 CASSLIEAFF TGTGCCAGCAGCCTTATAGAAGCTTTCTTT
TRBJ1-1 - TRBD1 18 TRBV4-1 CASSQLVTGGASNTEAFF TGCGCCAGCAGCCAGCTAGTAACAGGGGGAGCGTCGAACACTGAAGCTTTCTTT
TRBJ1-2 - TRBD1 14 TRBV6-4 CASSANRGGYGYTF TGTGCCAGCAGCGCCAACAGGGGTGGCTATGGCTACACCTTC
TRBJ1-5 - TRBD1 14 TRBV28 CASTTGQGYQPQHF TGTGCCAGCACGACAGGGCAGGGGTATCAGCCCCAGCATTTT